Included here is one TCR beta chain sequence, with context. The antigen is not known. The sample belongs to a study of T cell responses to AZD1222 COVID-19 vaccine. Clones were sequenced by immunoSEQ multiplex PCR, and TCRdb holds only the in-frame ones, with some missing. This table holds about 150,000 clones, approximately 91% found once. Study results and caveats: The sample set comprised mostly white British donors with more females, and clonal diversity was possibly underestimated. Compared with day 0, the breadth and depth of the Spike-specific TCR repertoire rose significantly after two doses of AZD1222. Repertoire sampling happened only post peak T cell response. It was only a handful of AZD1222 recipients who were seropositive at baseline.

CDR3 length equals 11 residues. The input for sequencing was peripheral blood, taken after recovery from COVID-19. The origin of this receptor is an adult who had recovered from COVID-19. The chain combines TRBV21-1 with TRBJ1-2; the table's D call, TRBD1, was not checked against the DNA. TRBV21-1 is reported as a pseudogene. The CDR3 bases are TGTGCCAGATTGATTGGGCATGGCTACACCTTC. Protein product: CARLIGHGYTF.